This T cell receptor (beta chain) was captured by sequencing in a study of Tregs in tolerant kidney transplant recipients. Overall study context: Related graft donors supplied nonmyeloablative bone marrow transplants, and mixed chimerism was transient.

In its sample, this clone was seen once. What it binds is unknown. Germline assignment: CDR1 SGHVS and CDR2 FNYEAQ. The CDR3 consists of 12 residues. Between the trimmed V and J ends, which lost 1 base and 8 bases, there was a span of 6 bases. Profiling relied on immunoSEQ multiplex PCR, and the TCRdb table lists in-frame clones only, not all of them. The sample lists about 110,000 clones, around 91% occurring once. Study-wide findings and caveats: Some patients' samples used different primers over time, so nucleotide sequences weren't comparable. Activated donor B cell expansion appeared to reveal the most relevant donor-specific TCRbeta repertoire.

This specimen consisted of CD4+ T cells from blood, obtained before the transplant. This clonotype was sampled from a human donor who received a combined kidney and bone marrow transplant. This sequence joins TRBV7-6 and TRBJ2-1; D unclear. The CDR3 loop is CASSLGPDEQFF. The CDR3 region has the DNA TGTGCCAGCAGCTTAGGTCCAGATGAGCAGTTCTTC.